Below, 17 T cell receptor beta chains from the same sample are listed, as sequenced in a study of early T cells in non-severe SARS-CoV-2 infection. From the 5' RACE reads, TCRdb called clonotypes with MiXCR, one entry per CDR3 protein. The sample has tens of thousands of distinct CDR3 sequences; approximately 10% are singletons. The specimen sequenced was whole blood. These receptor sequences come from an adult who was a healthcare worker with PCR-confirmed SARS-CoV-2 infection or an uninfected control (not recorded which).

This clonotype was detected many times. This chain uses TRBV7-2 with TRBJ2-1, with D possibly matching TRBD1 (5 bases). The V end lost 3 bases, the J end lost 3 bases, and 12 bases lay between the germline ends. The CDR3 totals 15 residues. Germline-derived CDR1 and CDR2 are SGHTA and FQGNSA. The CDR3 sequence: CASSFSGWNYNEQFF. DNA of the CDR3: TGTGCCAGCAGCTTTTCAGGGTGGAACTACAATGAGCAGTTCTTC.

To note about this clonotype: A read error is possible here, since a much larger clone lies one base away. The CDR3 region has the DNA TGTGCCTGCAGTTACGGCGGGGGGGCCTTTGATGAGCAGTTCTTC. This encodes CACSYGGGAFDEQFF. This rearrangement joins TRBV6-5 to TRBJ2-1; TRBD2 agrees at 9 bases. This CDR3 is built from 15 residues. In germline, CDR1 is MNHEY, CDR2 SVGAGI.

This clonotype was found a few times. This chain links TRBV30 with TRBJ2-1; D unclear. The CDR3 spans 14 residues. CDR1 GTSNPN and CDR2 SVGIG come from the germline V gene (reference sequence). Trimming shortened V by 1 base and J by 6 bases, and 13 bases separated the two germline ends. The CDR3 DNA follows: TGTGCCTGGAGTGGTTTGGGAAGGAGCAATGAGCAGTTCTTC. Protein: CAWSGLGRSNEQFF.

This clonotype was recorded many times. The genes are TRBV7-9 and TRBJ1-1, with D uncertain. The CDR3 extends over 16 amino acids. Germline V gives CDR1 SEHNR, CDR2 FQNEAQ (reference sequence). Trimming cost V 1 base and J 4 bases, with 16 bases left between them. This chain's CDR3 is CASSLGARGSGTEAFF. The DNA of the CDR3 is TGTGCCAGCAGCTTAGGGGCACGAGGGTCCGGCACTGAAGCTTTCTTT.

In its sample, this clonotype was seen many times. V and J are TRBV6-1 and TRBJ2-6; D ambiguous. V was pared by 1 base and J by 0 bases, with 4 bases between. The CDR3 covers 15 residues. Germline V lookup: CDR1 MNHNS, CDR2 SASEGT. CDR3 coding DNA: TGTGCCAGCAGTGAAGTTTCCTCTGGGGCCAACGTCCTGACTTTC. As protein: CASSEVSSGANVLTF.

The chain couples TRBV20-1 to TRBJ2-7; D is perhaps TRBD2 (6 bases). CDR1 is DFQATT, CDR2 SNEGSKA, per germline (reference sequence). The CDR3 spans 12 residues. Trimming cost V 3 bases and J 7 bases, with 13 bases left between them. The CDR3 region has the DNA TGCAGTGCTAGGGGCGGGGAGGAAGAGCAGTACTTC. Residues: CSARGGEEEQYF.

This clonotype was picked up many times. The gene calls are TRBV5-4 and TRBJ2-3, with 15 bases fitting TRBD2. V lost 4 bases and J lost 1; bases outside the gene matches: 25. Germline V gene sequence: CDR1 SGHNT, CDR2 YYREEE (reference sequence). There are 24 residues in the CDR3. Written as DNA, the CDR3 is TGTGCCAGCAGCCACAAGCAGGGGCGACCCGTGGGACTAGCGGGAGGAGGGCGCACAGATACGCAGTATTTT. Residues: CASSHKQGRPVGLAGGGRTDTQYF.

This clonotype was seen many times. The rearrangement joins TRBV6-1 to TRBJ2-3; D unresolved. The CDR3 runs to 16 residues. Trimming removed 5 bases at V and 2 bases at J, with 17 bases between. The V gene's germline CDR1 is MNHNS and CDR2 SASEGT. CDR3 loop: CASSTHSKAITDTQYF. As DNA, the CDR3 is TGTGCCAGCAGTACACACTCCAAAGCAATCACAGATACGCAGTATTTT.

This clonotype has a handful of counts. This chain uses TRBV10-3 with TRBJ2-7, with 10 nucleotides matching TRBD2. The ends lost 4 bases at V and 1 base at J; junction bases unmatched: 1. Germline lookup yields CDR1 ENHRY and CDR2 SYGVKD. This CDR3 has 14 residues. For the CDR3, the DNA is TGTGCCATCAGTGCTAGCGGGGGTTCCTACGAGCAGTACTTC. Translated, it gives CAISASGGSYEQYF.

V usage is TRBV6-1 and J usage is TRBJ2-7; 8 nucleotides agree with TRBD1. V lost 2 bases, J lost 3 bases, and 9 bases stayed unmatched. The CDR3 consists of 16 residues. Germline V lookup: CDR1 MNHNS, CDR2 SASEGT. CDR3: CASSEFLGQGNYEQYF. DNA for the CDR3: TGTGCCAGCAGTGAATTTTTAGGACAGGGAAACTACGAGCAGTACTTC.

The V call is TRBV4-1, the J call TRBJ1-5; D is unresolved. CDR3 size: 16 residues. CDR1 MGHRA and CDR2 YSYEKL come from the germline V gene. V was pared by 6 bases and J by 4 bases, with 19 bases between. CDR3 loop: CASRETPGRGNQPQHF. CDR3 in DNA: TGCGCCAGCAGGGAAACTCCGGGCCGAGGGAATCAGCCCCAGCATTTT.

This clonotype was seen a few times. The gene calls are TRBV18 and TRBJ2-1, with TRBD1 identical over 9 bases. CDR1 is KGHSH and CDR2 is LQKENI in the germline V gene. The J segment lost 6 bases and the V segment lost 3 bases, leaving 6 bases of the junction unmatched. The CDR3 contains 15 residues. The CDR3 DNA sequence: TGTGCCAGCTCACCGCGGACAGGGGACCTCAATGAGCAGTTCTTC. Translating it yields CASSPRTGDLNEQFF.

This clonotype was picked up a small number of times. The J gene is TRBJ2-1, the V gene TRBV15, with D maybe TRBD1 (6 bases). The germline gives CDR1 LNHNV, CDR2 YYDKDF (reference sequence). The CDR3 is 16 amino acids. Trimming left V 3 bases short and J 5 bases short, with 17 bases between. CDR3: CATSSLGTRGNNEQFF. The CDR3 region has the DNA TGTGCCACCAGCAGTTTGGGGACACGAGGAAACAATGAGCAGTTCTTC. Together with reference TRBV15 and TRBJ2-1, the CDR3 gives the full variable domain: DAMVIQNPRYQVTQFGKPVTLSCSQTLNHNVMYWYQQKSSQAPKLLFHYYDKDFNNEADTPDNFQSRRPNTSFCFLDIRSPGLGDTAMYLCATSSLGTRGNNEQFFGPGTRLTVL.

A word on this clonotype: One end of the junction fails to match germline, which may point to a read error. The chain joins TRBV7-7 to TRBJ2-1; D is ambiguous. This CDR3 is 14 amino acids long. The germline V gene encodes CDR1 SSHAT and CDR2 FNYEAQ (reference sequence). CDR3 amino acids: CASSLSSSQNEQFF. The CDR3 DNA reads as TGTGCTAGCAGCTTATCCAGTTCGCAGAATGAGCAGTTCTTC.

This clonotype appeared a few times. This chain connects TRBV7-9 to TRBJ1-2, with a possible D match to TRBD1 (6 bases). This CDR3 has 15 residues. V lost 5 bases, J lost 2 bases, and 15 bases lay in between. Germline CDR1 and CDR2: SEHNR and FQNEAQ (reference sequence). DNA of the CDR3: TGTGCCAGCAGCCTCGCCGGACAGCCCAACTATGGCTACACCTTC. It specifies CASSLAGQPNYGYTF.

The V gene is TRBV6-2 or TRBV6-3, the J gene TRBJ2-5; 12 positions agree with TRBD2. The trim removed 5 bases at V and 5 bases at J, leaving 6 bases unmatched. CDR3 length: 15 amino acids. Germline V gene sequence: CDR1 MNHEY, CDR2 SVGEGT. The CDR3 DNA is TGTGCCAGCAGTCTAGCGGGAGGGTTCCGGGAGACCCAGTACTTC. Amino acid sequence: CASSLAGGFRETQYF.

This clonotype was observed many times. The chain joins TRBV11-2 to TRBJ1-3, with TRBD1 identical over 7 bases. The length of the CDR3 is 15 residues. Germline V gene data show CDR1 as SGHAT and CDR2 as FQNNGV. V gave up 4 bases and J gave up 4 bases; unmatched junction bases: 7. The CDR3 nucleotides read TGTGCCAGCAGCTCTATGGGACAGAAGGGAAACACCATATATTTT. Protein: CASSSMGQKGNTIYF.